This T cell receptor beta chain was observed in a study of response to subunit inactivated influenza vaccine. Whole-study findings and limits: It was suggested by the authors that few new T cells are recruited by each seasonal influenza vaccination.

Germline-derived CDR1 and CDR2 are SEHNR and FQNEAQ (reference sequence). The CDR3 runs 12 residues. This clonotype was seen a few times. Its cognate antigen is unknown. One entry per CDR3 protein, called by TCRdb with MiXCR from the RT-PCR reads. This table has about 780,000 distinct CDR3 sequences, about 18% appearing once. Specimen: PBMCs from blood, collected less than 6 days after vaccination. The TCR originated in a man aged 50 to 59 who received an inactivated influenza vaccine. The chain employs TRBV7-9 and TRBJ2-4; 9 bases agree with TRBD1. DNA of the CDR3: TGTGCGGCGGGACAGGGCCAAAACATTCAGTACTTC. It yields the protein CAAGQGQNIQYF.